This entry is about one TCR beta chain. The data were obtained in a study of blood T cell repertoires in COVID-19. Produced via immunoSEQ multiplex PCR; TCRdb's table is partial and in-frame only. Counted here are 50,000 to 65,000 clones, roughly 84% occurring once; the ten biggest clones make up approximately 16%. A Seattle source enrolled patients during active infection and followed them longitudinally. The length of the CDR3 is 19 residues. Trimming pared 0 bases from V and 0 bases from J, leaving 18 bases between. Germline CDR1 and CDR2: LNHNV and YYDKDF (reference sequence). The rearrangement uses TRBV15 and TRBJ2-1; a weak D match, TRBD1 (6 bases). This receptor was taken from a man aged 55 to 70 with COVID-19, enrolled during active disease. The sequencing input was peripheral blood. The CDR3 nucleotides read TGTGCCACCAGCAGAGATAGGACAGTTATAATAAGCTCCTACAATGAGCAGTTCTTC. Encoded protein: CATSRDRTVIISSYNEQFF.